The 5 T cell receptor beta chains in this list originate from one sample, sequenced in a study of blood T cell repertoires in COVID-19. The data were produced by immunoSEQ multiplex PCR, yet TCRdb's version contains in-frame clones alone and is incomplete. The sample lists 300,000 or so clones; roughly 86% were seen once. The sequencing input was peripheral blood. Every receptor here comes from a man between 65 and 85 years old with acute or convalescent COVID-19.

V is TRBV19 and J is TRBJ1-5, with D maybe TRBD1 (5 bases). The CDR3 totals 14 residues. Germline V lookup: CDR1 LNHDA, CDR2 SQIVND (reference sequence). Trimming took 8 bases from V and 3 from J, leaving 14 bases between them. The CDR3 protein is CASRDRKANQPQHF. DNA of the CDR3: TGTGCCAGTCGTGACAGAAAGGCCAATCAGCCCCAGCATTTT.

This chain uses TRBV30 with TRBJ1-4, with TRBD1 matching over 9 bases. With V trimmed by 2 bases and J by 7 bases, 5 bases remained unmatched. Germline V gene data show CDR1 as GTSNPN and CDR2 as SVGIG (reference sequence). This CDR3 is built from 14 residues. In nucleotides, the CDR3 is TGTGCCTGGAGTTCGGGACAGGGAGGTGAAAAACTGTTTTTT. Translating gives CAWSSGQGGEKLFF.

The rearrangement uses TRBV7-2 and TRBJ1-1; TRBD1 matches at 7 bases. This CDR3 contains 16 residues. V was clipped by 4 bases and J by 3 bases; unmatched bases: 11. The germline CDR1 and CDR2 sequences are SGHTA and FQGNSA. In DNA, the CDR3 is TGTGCCAGCAGCTCGGGACAGTACGAGGGGGACACTGAAGCTTTCTTT. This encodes CASSSGQYEGDTEAFF.

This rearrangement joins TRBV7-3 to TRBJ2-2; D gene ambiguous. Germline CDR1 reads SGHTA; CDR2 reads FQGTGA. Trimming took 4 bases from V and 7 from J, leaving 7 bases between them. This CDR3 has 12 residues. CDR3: CASSSQNGELFF. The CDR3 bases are TGTGCCAGCAGCTCCCAAAACGGGGAGCTGTTTTTT.

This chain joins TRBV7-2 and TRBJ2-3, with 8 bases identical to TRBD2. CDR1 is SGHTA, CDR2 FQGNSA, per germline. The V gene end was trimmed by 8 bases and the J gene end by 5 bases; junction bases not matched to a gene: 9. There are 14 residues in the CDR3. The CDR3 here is CASATGGALDTQYF. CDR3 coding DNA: TGTGCCAGCGCGACGGGGGGGGCCTTAGATACGCAGTATTTT.